This T cell receptor (beta chain) is from a study of blood T cell repertoires in COVID-19. About the study: Sites across the United States, Italy and Spain contributed samples from acute and convalescent COVID-19.

In the study's own analysis: Counts of nucleated cells, estimated from reference gene primer amplification, were obtained. Clones were read by immunoSEQ multiplex PCR, and TCRdb kept only the in-frame ones, dropping some. The V and J calls and clone size were taken over from that table, and D and trimming were inferred from the DNA. The table includes about 200,000 clones, 86% detected once. Participants were aged about 18 to 100 years from approximately 25 US areas. Cohorts were assigned according to the clinical history that participants reported. The CDR3 spans 15 residues. Looked up from germline, CDR1 is KGHSH and CDR2 is LQKENI. V lost 5 bases and J lost 4; bases outside the gene matches: 9. This clone was observed once.

Material: PBMCs or T cells enriched from blood (not recorded which). The clonotype originates from a man in his forties with acute COVID-19. The rearrangement joins TRBV18 to TRBJ1-1; 8 bases are shared with TRBD1. The CDR3 is CASSARQGTATEAFF. CDR3 sequence (DNA): TGTGCCAGCTCAGCTCGACAGGGGACGGCCACTGAAGCTTTCTTT.